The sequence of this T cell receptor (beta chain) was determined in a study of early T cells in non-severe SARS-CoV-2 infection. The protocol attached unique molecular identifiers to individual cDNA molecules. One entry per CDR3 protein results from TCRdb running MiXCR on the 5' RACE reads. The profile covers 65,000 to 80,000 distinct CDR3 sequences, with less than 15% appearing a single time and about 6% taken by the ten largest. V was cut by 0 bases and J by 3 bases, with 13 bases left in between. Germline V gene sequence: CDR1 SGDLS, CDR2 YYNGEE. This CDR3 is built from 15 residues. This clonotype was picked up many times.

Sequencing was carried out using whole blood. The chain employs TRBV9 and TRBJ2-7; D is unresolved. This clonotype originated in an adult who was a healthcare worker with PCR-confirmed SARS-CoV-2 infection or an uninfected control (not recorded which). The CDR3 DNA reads TGTGCCAGCAGCGTAGCTATCGGCGCCGGCTACGAGCAGTACTTC. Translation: CASSVAIGAGYEQYF.